Sequencing of this T cell receptor (beta chain) was carried out in a study of blood T cells in healthy people across ages (dated by TCRdb to 2015 to 2017). In terms of the full investigation: In model experiments, roughly one uniquely barcoded TCR beta cDNA molecule per two T cells was captured by template switching. Using deep sequencing normalized with unique cDNA molecular identifiers, the study measured how TCR beta repertoire diversity changes with age. Four age groups were formed from the donors: young (average 16 years), middle-aged (around 40), aged (62) and long-lived (approximately 78). Donors of different ages were randomly distributed across sequencing lanes to avoid experimental bias. The study analyzed two additional independent replicas of 1 million unique cDNA reads from the same blood draw for two donors, one aged 18 to 30 and one aged 80 or older.

The study at large found these results: As age increased, observed TCR beta diversity per million T cells dropped in a roughly linear way, and a significant reduction was already evident by age roughly 36. The percentage of naive T cells measured by flow cytometry correlated strongly with observed TCR beta diversity. Donor CMV infection status was unknown, potentially confounding age-related changes in expanded clonotypes. Estimates of total diversity based on one million sequenced T cells were considered lower bounds and underestimates. The long-lived group showed more naive CD4+ T cells, fewer expanded clones and increased TCR diversity than the aged group, suggesting age selection. Bulk unsorted PBMC profiling prevented conclusive comparison of naive and antigen-experienced compartments.

The library relied on 5' RACE. A second PCR of roughly 7 to 11 cycles was run with a J-beta primer mix and a sample-barcoded 5' primer. Each TCR beta cDNA molecule received a unique molecular identifier from a template-switch 5' adaptor carrying 12 random nucleotides. Each sample yielded at least 2.5 million CDR3-containing paired-end reads. First-strand cDNA synthesis was performed from all RNA using the Mint cDNA synthesis kit, with priming by a TRBC-specific oligonucleotide. Following uracil-DNA glycosylase treatment, all cDNA underwent a first 18-cycle PCR with the universal primers M1SS and BC2_uni_R. In the source study's methods: Each sample was normalized by randomly selecting 1 million high-quality reads, each carrying a distinct molecular identifier. Reads sharing molecular identifiers were discarded rather than binned into consensus sequences. MiTCR, with a Q25 quality threshold and the strictest error-elimination algorithm, was used for CDR3 identification, clonotype clustering and error correction. A nonparametric unseen species model with Euler transformation was used to estimate lower-bound total TCR beta diversity. Using fastp trimming at Q25 and MiXCR clonotype assembly, TCRdb reanalyzed the public sequencing data and kept in-frame beta chains. A single entry per CDR3 protein holds the most common genes and DNA from its merged rows. The authors' filters were not applied to this entry. This sample has approximately 2,000,000 distinct CDR3 sequences in its table, and about 39% of those were observed once. The top ten hold 20% to 25% of the sample.

This clonotype came up a few times. This receptor's antigen is unknown. Per-nucleotide qualities are absent, and no much larger clonotype sits a single base away. The approximately 41 donors, aged about 6 to 95 years, were systemically healthy Caucasian individuals from Russia. Around 10 milliliters of peripheral blood were drawn from each donor into EDTA-treated Vacutainer tubes. Ficoll-Paque density-gradient centrifugation was used to isolate PBMCs, with at least 6.5 million per sample. Trizol reagent was used to extract total RNA from PBMCs, with at least 5 micrograms per sample. Naive CD45RAhigh/CD27high T cell percentages were measured by flow cytometry on a PBMC aliquot from every donor. The CDR3 covers 15 residues, taking in both the cysteine and the phenylalanine. The only DNA kept is the CDR3, 45 bases in frame from the first base. Trimming removed 6 bases from V and 6 bases from J, leaving 19 bases between the germline ends. The CDR1 and CDR2 encoded by the germline V gene are SGHTA and FQGNSA.

Sequencing was done on a sample of blood. This receptor was identified in a human donor in good health. Here the chain combines TRBV7-2 and TRBJ2-3; 6 matching bases give a weak D call of TRBD1. The DNA reads as follows: TGTGCCAGCAGTCCGGGGACACCACCGTCGGATACGCAGTATTTT. Translated, it gives CASSPGTPPSDTQYF. With the portions outside the CDR3 filled from the reference TRBV7-2 and TRBJ2-3 genes, the complete variable region becomes GAGVSQSPSNKVTEKGKDVELRCDPISGHTALYWYRQSLGQGLEFLIYFQGNSAPDKSGLPSDRFSAERTGGSVSTLTIQRTQQEDSAVYLCASSPGTPPSDTQYFGPGTRLTVL.